This TCR beta chain was captured by sequencing in a study of T-cell memory formation after mild COVID-19. About the research overall: TCR clusters showed largely donor specificity.

CDR3 size: 13 residues. The V gene end was trimmed by 6 bases and the J gene end by 5 bases; junction bases not matched to a gene: 6. The germline gives CDR1 SGHNT, CDR2 YYREEE (reference sequence). Study-wide results and caveats: While clones contracting from day 15 to 85 were balanced between CD4 and CD8, later expanders leaned CD4+. Researchers could not confirm that second-wave clones peaking on day 37 targeted SARS-CoV-2.

Using constant-segment primers, 5'RACE produced TCR alpha and TCR beta cDNA libraries carrying sample barcodes and UMIs. MiXCR was run by TCRdb on the 5' RACE reads, yielding one entry per CDR3 protein. The sample gives 300,000 to 400,000 distinct CDR3 sequences, 25% to 30% of which show up once; around an eighth is in the top ten. A few counts support this clonotype. What it recognizes is unknown. The specimen sequenced was PBMCs or a T cell subset sorted from them (not recorded which). This sequence originates from an adult woman who had mild COVID-19 (a few samples of this study predate the infection). Cell type and time point are not known. The chain has TRBV5-4 and TRBJ2-5; 8 bases are shared with TRBD1. Written as DNA, the CDR3 is TGTGCCAGCACCGGACAGGGTACGGAGACCCAGTACTTC. Translated, it gives CASTGQGTETQYF.